The sequence of this TCR beta chain was determined in a study of blood T cell repertoires in COVID-19. Study-wide context: Material from acute and convalescent COVID-19 was sourced from the United States, Italy and Spain.

The data were produced by immunoSEQ multiplex PCR, yet TCRdb's version contains in-frame clones alone and is incomplete. The sample gives 200,000 to 300,000 clones, approximately 88% of which show up once; roughly 2.5% is in the top ten. Sequencing was performed on PBMCs or T cells enriched from blood (not recorded which). The receptor was derived from a woman aged 40-49 years with acute COVID-19.

The CDR3 loop reads CASSLEQGGVYGYTF. Written as DNA, the CDR3 is TGCGCCAGCAGCCTCGAACAGGGAGGGGTCTATGGCTACACCTTC. This chain joins TRBV5-1 and TRBJ1-2; D is possibly TRBD1 (6 bases). The CDR3 is 15 amino acids. In germline, CDR1 is SGHRS, CDR2 YFSETQ. Deletions cut 4 bases from V and 4 bases from J, with 17 bases between.